This section outlines one T cell receptor beta chain sequence together with its context. The data were produced by immunoSEQ multiplex PCR, yet TCRdb's version contains in-frame clones alone and is incomplete. Altogether approximately 230,000 clones are present, 90% to 95% being singletons, with the ten largest covering 1.9%. The source of the sample is a study of blood T cell repertoires in COVID-19. The sample was PBMCs or T cells enriched from blood (not recorded which). This receptor was obtained from a woman aged 18-35 years who had recovered from COVID-19.

This CDR3 reads CASSDRRTNEKLFF. The DNA for the CDR3 is TGTGCCAGCAGTGATAGGCGGACTAATGAAAAACTGTTTTTT. The chain combines TRBV2 with TRBJ1-4, with D hard to call. The CDR3 contains 14 residues. Deletions cut 3 bases from V and 2 bases from J, with 7 bases between. Germline loops: CDR1 SNHLY, CDR2 FYNNEI.